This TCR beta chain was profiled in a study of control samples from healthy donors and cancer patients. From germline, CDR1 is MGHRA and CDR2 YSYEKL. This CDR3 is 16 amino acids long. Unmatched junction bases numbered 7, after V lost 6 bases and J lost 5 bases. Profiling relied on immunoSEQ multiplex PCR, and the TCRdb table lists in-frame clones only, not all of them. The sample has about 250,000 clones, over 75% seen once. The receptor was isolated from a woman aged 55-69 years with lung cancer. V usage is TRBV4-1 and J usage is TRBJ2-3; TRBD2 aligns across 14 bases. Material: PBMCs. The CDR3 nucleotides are TGCGCCAGCAGACAGACTAGCGGGAGGGCCGGAGATACGCAGTATTTT. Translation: CASRQTSGRAGDTQYF.